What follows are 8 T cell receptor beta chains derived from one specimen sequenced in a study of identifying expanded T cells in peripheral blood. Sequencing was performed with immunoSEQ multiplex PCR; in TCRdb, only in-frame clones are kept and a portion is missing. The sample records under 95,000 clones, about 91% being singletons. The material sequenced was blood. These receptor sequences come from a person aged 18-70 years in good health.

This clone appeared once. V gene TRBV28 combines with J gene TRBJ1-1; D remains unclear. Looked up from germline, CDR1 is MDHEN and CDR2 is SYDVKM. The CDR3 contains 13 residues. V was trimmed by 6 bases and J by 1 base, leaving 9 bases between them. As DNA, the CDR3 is TGTGCCAGCAGCCCCGGACCGAACACTGAAGCTTTCTTT. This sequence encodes CASSPGPNTEAFF.

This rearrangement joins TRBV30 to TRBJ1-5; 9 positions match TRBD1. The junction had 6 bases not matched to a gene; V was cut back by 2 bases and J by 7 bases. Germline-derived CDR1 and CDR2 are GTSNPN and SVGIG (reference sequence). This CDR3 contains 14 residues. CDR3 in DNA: TGTGCCTGGAGTATGACAGGGGGGGTGCAGCCCCAGCATTTT. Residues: CAWSMTGGVQPQHF.

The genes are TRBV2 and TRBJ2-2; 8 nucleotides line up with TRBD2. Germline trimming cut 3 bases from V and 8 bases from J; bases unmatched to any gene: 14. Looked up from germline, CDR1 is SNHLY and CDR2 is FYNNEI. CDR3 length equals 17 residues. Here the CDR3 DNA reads TGTGCCAGCAGTGATTCCCCAGGAGCGGGGGTGCTTGGGGAGCTGTTTTTT. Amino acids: CASSDSPGAGVLGELFF.

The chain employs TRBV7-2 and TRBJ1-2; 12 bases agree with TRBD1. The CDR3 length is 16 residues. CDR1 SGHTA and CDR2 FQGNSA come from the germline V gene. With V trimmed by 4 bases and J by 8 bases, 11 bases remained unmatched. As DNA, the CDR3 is TGTGCCAGCAGCTCACCGGGACAGGGGGCGCATAGGGGCTACACCTTC. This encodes CASSSPGQGAHRGYTF.

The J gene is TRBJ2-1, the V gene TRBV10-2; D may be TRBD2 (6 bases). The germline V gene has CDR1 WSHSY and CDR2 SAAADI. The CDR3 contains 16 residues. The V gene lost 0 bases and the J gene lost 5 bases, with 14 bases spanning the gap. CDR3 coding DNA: TGCGCCAGCAGTGAGTCGTCCGGGGGATCACACAATGAGCAGTTCTTC. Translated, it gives CASSESSGGSHNEQFF.

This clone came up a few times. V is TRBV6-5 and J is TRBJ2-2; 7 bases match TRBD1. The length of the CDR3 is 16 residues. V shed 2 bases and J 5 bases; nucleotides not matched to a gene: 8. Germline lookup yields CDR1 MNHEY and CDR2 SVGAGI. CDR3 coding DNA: TGTGCCAGCAGTTACGACGGGACAGTGTTAACCGGGGAGCTGTTTTTT. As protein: CASSYDGTVLTGELFF.

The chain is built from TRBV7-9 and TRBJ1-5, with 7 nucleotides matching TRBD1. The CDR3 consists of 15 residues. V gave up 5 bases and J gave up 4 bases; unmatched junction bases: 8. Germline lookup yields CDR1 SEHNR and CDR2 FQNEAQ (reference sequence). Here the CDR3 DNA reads TGTGCCAGCAGCGTAACAGGGGAGAGAAATCAGCCCCAGCATTTT. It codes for CASSVTGERNQPQHF.

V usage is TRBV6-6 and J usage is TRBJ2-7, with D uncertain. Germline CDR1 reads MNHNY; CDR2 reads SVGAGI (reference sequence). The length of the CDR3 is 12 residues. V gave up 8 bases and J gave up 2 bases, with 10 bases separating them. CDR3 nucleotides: TGTGCCAGCGCAGGCGGAACCTACGAGCAGTACTTC. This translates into CASAGGTYEQYF.